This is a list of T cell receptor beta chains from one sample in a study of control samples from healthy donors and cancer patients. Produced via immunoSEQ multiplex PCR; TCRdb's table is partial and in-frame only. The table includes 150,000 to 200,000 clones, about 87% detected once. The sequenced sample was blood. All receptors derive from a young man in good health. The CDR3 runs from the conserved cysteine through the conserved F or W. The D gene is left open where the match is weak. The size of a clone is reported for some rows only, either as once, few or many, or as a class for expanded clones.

CDR3 DNA: TGTGCCAGCAGCCCCGATAAAAAAGAGACCCAGTACTTC; CDR3 protein: CASSPDKKETQYF; V gene: TRBV7-3; D gene: .; J gene: TRBJ2-5; clone size: once
CDR3 DNA: TGTGCCAGCAGTCCCCGACTTAGGGAGCAGTACTTC; CDR3 protein: CASSPRLREQYF; V gene: TRBV6-2/TRBV6-3; D gene: .; J gene: TRBJ2-7; clone size: .
CDR3 DNA: TGCAGCGTTTTCACAGGGAGTTTAGGCACTGAAGCTTTCTTT; CDR3 protein: CSVFTGSLGTEAFF; V gene: TRBV29-1; D gene: .; J gene: TRBJ1-1; clone size: .
CDR3 DNA: TGCGCCAGCCAGAGAGGGGCCTTTGGGACTGAAGCTTTCTTT; CDR3 protein: CASQRGAFGTEAFF; V gene: TRBV5-1; D gene: .; J gene: TRBJ1-1; clone size: once
CDR3 DNA: TGTGCCATCAAAGCAGGGGCGGGGGGCACAGATACGCAGTATTTT; CDR3 protein: CAIKAGAGGTDTQYF; V gene: TRBV10-3; D gene: .; J gene: TRBJ2-3; clone size: .
CDR3 DNA: TGTGCCAGCAGCGCGGCTAGCGGGGTAGGCACGCAGTATTTT; CDR3 protein: CASSAASGVGTQYF; V gene: TRBV9; D gene: TRBD2; J gene: TRBJ2-3; clone size: .
CDR3 DNA: TGTGCCAGCAGCTTGGGGCCGAGCTCCTATAATTCACCCCTCCACTTT; CDR3 protein: CASSLGPSSYNSPLHF; V gene: TRBV5-5; D gene: .; J gene: TRBJ1-6; clone size: .
CDR3 DNA: TGTGCCAGCAGCTCTGGCAGGGGTTTCCACGAGCAGTACTTC; CDR3 protein: CASSSGRGFHEQYF; V gene: TRBV7-9; D gene: .; J gene: TRBJ2-7; clone size: .
CDR3 DNA: TGTGCCAGCAGCCCAACTCACGGGACAGGGATTAATGAGCAGTTCTTC; CDR3 protein: CASSPTHGTGINEQFF; V gene: TRBV5-4; D gene: TRBD1; J gene: TRBJ2-1; clone size: .
CDR3 DNA: TGTGCCAGCACTCTAGGGAGGACTGAAGCTTTCTTT; CDR3 protein: CASTLGRTEAFF; V gene: TRBV6-5; D gene: .; J gene: TRBJ1-1; clone size: once
CDR3 DNA: TGCAGTGCGGCGGGCGGGGGGGGCTACACCTTC; CDR3 protein: CSAAGGGGYTF; V gene: TRBV20-1; D gene: .; J gene: TRBJ1-2; clone size: .
CDR3 DNA: TGTGCCAGCAGCCAGACGACGGAGGGGCACGGGCAGTTCTTC; CDR3 protein: CASSQTTEGHGQFF; V gene: TRBV3-1/TRBV3-2; D gene: .; J gene: TRBJ2-1; clone size: .
CDR3 DNA: TGTGCCAGTAGTAACCCTAGCGGGGGGAGAGAGACCCAGTACTTC; CDR3 protein: CASSNPSGGRETQYF; V gene: TRBV19; D gene: TRBD2; J gene: TRBJ2-5; clone size: .
CDR3 DNA: TGTGCCAGCTCACCCTTCGCGGTTAACTCTGGAAACACCATATATTTT; CDR3 protein: CASSPFAVNSGNTIYF; V gene: TRBV18; D gene: .; J gene: TRBJ1-3; clone size: once
CDR3 DNA: TGTGCCAGCAGCACGACAGGGGCGAACACTGAAGCTTTCTTT; CDR3 protein: CASSTTGANTEAFF; V gene: TRBV7-9; D gene: TRBD1; J gene: TRBJ1-1; clone size: .
CDR3 DNA: TGCAGTGGAGGGTCTAACACTGAAGCTTTCTTT; CDR3 protein: CSGGSNTEAFF; V gene: TRBV29-1; D gene: .; J gene: TRBJ1-1; clone size: .
CDR3 DNA: TGTGCCAGCAGCCGCCTGGACTCCTACGAGCAGTACTTC; CDR3 protein: CASSRLDSYEQYF; V gene: TRBV27; D gene: .; J gene: TRBJ2-7; clone size: .
CDR3 DNA: TGTGCCAGCAGGGGACAGACGAACACCGGGGAGCTGTTTTTT; CDR3 protein: CASRGQTNTGELFF; V gene: TRBV9; D gene: TRBD1; J gene: TRBJ2-2; clone size: few
CDR3 DNA: TGTGCCAGCAGCCAAGTCGGGACAGCTATATTCCCCCGGGAGCAGTTCTTC; CDR3 protein: CASSQVGTAIFPREQFF; V gene: TRBV14; D gene: TRBD1; J gene: TRBJ2-1; clone size: .
CDR3 DNA: TGTGCCAGCAGTAAAGGGCAGTCAGGGCAGCCCCAGCATTTT; CDR3 protein: CASSKGQSGQPQHF; V gene: TRBV27; D gene: .; J gene: TRBJ1-5; clone size: .
CDR3 DNA: TGTGCCTCTTCAGGTATAAGTGGGGACACTGAAGCTTTCTTT; CDR3 protein: CASSGISGDTEAFF; V gene: TRBV30; D gene: .; J gene: TRBJ1-1; clone size: .
CDR3 DNA: TGTGCCAGCGGTCGGGGGGTCAGGGAAAAACTGTTTTTT; CDR3 protein: CASGRGVREKLFF; V gene: TRBV2; D gene: .; J gene: TRBJ1-4; clone size: .
CDR3 DNA: TGTGCCAGCTCACCACCGTCCCCAGGCTATGGCTACACCTTC; CDR3 protein: CASSPPSPGYGYTF; V gene: TRBV18; D gene: .; J gene: TRBJ1-2; clone size: .
CDR3 DNA: TGTGCCAGCAGCCCAGGGGTTGGGGAGACCCAGTACTTC; CDR3 protein: CASSPGVGETQYF; V gene: TRBV7-3; D gene: .; J gene: TRBJ2-5; clone size: .
CDR3 DNA: TGTGCCAGCAGCTTATTAAAAACTGTCGGTGAGCAGTTCTTC; CDR3 protein: CASSLLKTVGEQFF; V gene: TRBV7-2; D gene: .; J gene: TRBJ2-1; clone size: .
CDR3 DNA: TGTGCCATCAGTGAGGGACAGGGGCGATCCTACGAGCAGTACTTC; CDR3 protein: CAISEGQGRSYEQYF; V gene: TRBV10-3; D gene: TRBD1; J gene: TRBJ2-7; clone size: .
CDR3 DNA: TGTGCCAGCAGGGAACAGGGGTTTCACACCGGGGAGCTGTTTTTT; CDR3 protein: CASREQGFHTGELFF; V gene: TRBV27; D gene: TRBD1; J gene: TRBJ2-2; clone size: few
CDR3 DNA: TGTGCCAGCAGTGGAGGGAACTCAGGCTACGAGCAGTACTTC; CDR3 protein: CASSGGNSGYEQYF; V gene: TRBV2; D gene: .; J gene: TRBJ2-7; clone size: .
CDR3 DNA: TGTGCCAGCAGCCCGGACACCCAAGAGACCCAGTACTTC; CDR3 protein: CASSPDTQETQYF; V gene: TRBV9; D gene: .; J gene: TRBJ2-5; clone size: .
CDR3 DNA: TGTGCCAGCAGTTTATCGGGCGGGGACACTGAAGCTTTCTTT; CDR3 protein: CASSLSGGDTEAFF; V gene: TRBV28; D gene: .; J gene: TRBJ1-1; clone size: .
CDR3 DNA: TGCGCCAGCAGCCAAGACTTACGGTTAAGCTCCTACAATGAGCAGTTCTTC; CDR3 protein: CASSQDLRLSSYNEQFF; V gene: TRBV4-3; D gene: .; J gene: TRBJ2-1; clone size: .
CDR3 DNA: TGTGCCATCAGTGAAGCTATAGGGTTGAACACTGAAGCTTTCTTT; CDR3 protein: CAISEAIGLNTEAFF; V gene: TRBV10-3; D gene: .; J gene: TRBJ1-1; clone size: .
CDR3 DNA: TGTGCCTCACGACTAGCGGGCCATGAGCAGTTCTTC; CDR3 protein: CASRLAGHEQFF; V gene: TRBV12-3/TRBV12-4; D gene: TRBD2; J gene: TRBJ2-1; clone size: .
CDR3 DNA: TGTGCCACCAGCAGAGATCGTCGCAATGAGCAGTTCTTC; CDR3 protein: CATSRDRRNEQFF; V gene: TRBV15; D gene: .; J gene: TRBJ2-1; clone size: .
CDR3 DNA: TGTGCCAGCAGCCCTAGGTTAGTGGCTGGAAACACCATATATTTT; CDR3 protein: CASSPRLVAGNTIYF; V gene: TRBV9; D gene: .; J gene: TRBJ1-3; clone size: .
CDR3 DNA: TGTGCCAGCAGCTTAGCCGGCGGATCGGAGACCCAGTACTTC; CDR3 protein: CASSLAGGSETQYF; V gene: TRBV11-1; D gene: .; J gene: TRBJ2-5; clone size: .
CDR3 DNA: TGTGCCAGCAGCCAAGTTTACCGTGCAACTAATGAAAAACTGTTTTTT; CDR3 protein: CASSQVYRATNEKLFF; V gene: TRBV3-1/TRBV3-2; D gene: .; J gene: TRBJ1-4; clone size: .
CDR3 DNA: TGCGCCAGCAGTGAGCCCGGACTGATCGCGAAGGACACTGAAGCTTTCTTT; CDR3 protein: CASSEPGLIAKDTEAFF; V gene: TRBV10-2; D gene: .; J gene: TRBJ1-1; clone size: .
CDR3 DNA: TGTGCCAGCAGCCCTGGGGGGTCAGATCTGCTCTACACCTTC; CDR3 protein: CASSPGGSDLLYTF; V gene: TRBV7-2; D gene: .; J gene: TRBJ1-2; clone size: .
CDR3 DNA: TGTGCCTGGAGGGGAACAAACTACGAGCAGTACTTC; CDR3 protein: CAWRGTNYEQYF; V gene: TRBV30; D gene: .; J gene: TRBJ2-7; clone size: .
CDR3 DNA: TGTGCCAGCAGCCCAACGGGTGCTGGTGGAAACACCATATATTTT; CDR3 protein: CASSPTGAGGNTIYF; V gene: TRBV7-9; D gene: .; J gene: TRBJ1-3; clone size: once
CDR3 DNA: TGTGCTAGTGCGACCCATGGGGGCAACACCGGGGAGCTGTTTTTT; CDR3 protein: CASATHGGNTGELFF; V gene: TRBV12-5; D gene: .; J gene: TRBJ2-2; clone size: .
CDR3 DNA: TGTGCCAGCAGTCCCTTTGTACTAGCGGGGCCCACAGATACGCAGTATTTT; CDR3 protein: CASSPFVLAGPTDTQYF; V gene: TRBV6-6; D gene: TRBD2; J gene: TRBJ2-3; clone size: once
CDR3 DNA: TGTGCCAGCAGCTTAGCCGGGACAGTTAAGTTCGGGGAGCTGTTTTTT; CDR3 protein: CASSLAGTVKFGELFF; V gene: TRBV7-9; D gene: TRBD1; J gene: TRBJ2-2; clone size: .
CDR3 DNA: TGCGCCAGCTCGGATGGGACAGCCTTACGGGAGCAGTTCTTC; CDR3 protein: CASSDGTALREQFF; V gene: TRBV4-1; D gene: TRBD1; J gene: TRBJ2-1; clone size: .
CDR3 DNA: TGTGCCAGCACAGGGAATTCACCCCTCCACTTT; CDR3 protein: CASTGNSPLHF; V gene: TRBV7-2; D gene: .; J gene: TRBJ1-6; clone size: .
CDR3 DNA: TGCAGTGTCTATCCCCCAGAGTTTCCGTACTTC; CDR3 protein: CSVYPPEFPYF; V gene: TRBV20-1; D gene: .; J gene: TRBJ2-5; clone size: .
CDR3 DNA: TGTGCCAGCAGTGAGTCCGGGGGCACTGAAGCTTTCTTT; CDR3 protein: CASSESGGTEAFF; V gene: TRBV2; D gene: .; J gene: TRBJ1-1; clone size: .
CDR3 DNA: TGCGCCAGCAGCTTGAAGGGGGGGTCAGAGACCCAGTACTTC; CDR3 protein: CASSLKGGSETQYF; V gene: TRBV5-1; D gene: .; J gene: TRBJ2-5; clone size: .
CDR3 DNA: TGTGCCAGCAGTTTCTTGGGAAGCGGTGGAAACACCATATATTTT; CDR3 protein: CASSFLGSGGNTIYF; V gene: TRBV28; D gene: .; J gene: TRBJ1-3; clone size: .
CDR3 DNA: TGCGCCAGCAGCCCGGGACAGGGACGTCCCTACGAGCAGTACTTC; CDR3 protein: CASSPGQGRPYEQYF; V gene: TRBV5-1; D gene: TRBD1; J gene: TRBJ2-7; clone size: .